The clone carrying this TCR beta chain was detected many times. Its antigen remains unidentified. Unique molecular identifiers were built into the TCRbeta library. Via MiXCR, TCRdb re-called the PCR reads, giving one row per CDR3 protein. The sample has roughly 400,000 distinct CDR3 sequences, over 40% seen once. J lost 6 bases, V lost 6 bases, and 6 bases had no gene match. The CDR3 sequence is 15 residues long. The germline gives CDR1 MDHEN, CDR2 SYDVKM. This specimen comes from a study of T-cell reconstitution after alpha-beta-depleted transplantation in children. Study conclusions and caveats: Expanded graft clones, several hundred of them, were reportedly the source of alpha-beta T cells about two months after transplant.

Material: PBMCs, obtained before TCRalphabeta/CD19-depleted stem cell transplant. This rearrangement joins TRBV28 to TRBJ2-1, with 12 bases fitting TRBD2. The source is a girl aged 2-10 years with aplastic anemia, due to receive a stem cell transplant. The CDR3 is CASSGTSGPFNEQFF. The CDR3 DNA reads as TGTGCCAGCAGCGGGACTAGCGGGCCCTTCAATGAGCAGTTCTTC.